The source of this TCR beta chain is a study of response to subunit inactivated influenza vaccine. Study-wide results and caveats: Authors suggested each seasonal flu vaccination may recruit only limited numbers of new T cells.

Trimming removed 0 bases from V and 6 bases from J; junction bases left unmatched: 2. Germline CDR1 SGHKS, CDR2 YYEKEE (reference sequence). The CDR3 is 15 residues long. Each CDR3 protein is one row after TCRdb ran MiXCR on the RT-PCR reads. The data contain hundreds of thousands of distinct CDR3 sequences, approximately 14% of them singletons. This clonotype was observed a few times. No antigen is known for it. V usage is TRBV5-5 and J usage is TRBJ1-6, with TRBD1 matching over 8 bases. The sequencing used PBMCs from blood, collected about 13 days after vaccination. This clonotype was obtained from a man in his forties or fifties who received an inactivated influenza vaccine. CDR3 bases: TGTGCCAGCAGCTTGGAGGACAGGGCTAATTCACCCCTCCACTTT. Protein sequence: CASSLEDRANSPLHF.